A selection of T cell receptor beta chains follows, all from one sample in a study of T cell clonotyping in hematopoietic cell transplantation. TCRdb keeps only in-frame clones here, not all; method: immunoSEQ multiplex PCR. The sample comprises 15,000 to 20,000 clones, around three quarters of which are singletons, and 15% to 20% rests with the top ten. The sample was peripheral blood mononuclear cells, taken before stem cell transplant. The source is a man aged 60 to 75 with acute myeloid leukemia. Some clones in this sample may be carry-over from other donors' samples. The CDR3 runs from the conserved cysteine through the conserved F or W. A D gene is named only where the DNA matches it firmly. For some rows the clone size is stated as once, few or many, or as a class when expanded; others skip it.

j_call | d_call | cdr3_length | clone_size | v_call | cdr3_nt | cdr3_aa
TRBJ1-1 | - | 12 | - | TRBV7-2 | TGTGCCAGCAGCTTAGGGGGTCCTGAAGCTTTCTTT | CASSLGGPEAFF
TRBJ2-1 | TRBD1 | 15 | - | TRBV7-9 | TGTGCCAGCAGCTTCATCCGGGACAGGAGCGATGAGCAGTTCTTC | CASSFIRDRSDEQFF
TRBJ2-7 | TRBD2 | 14 | once | TRBV30 | TGTGCCTGGAGCAGACTAGCGGGAGGTGATGAGCAGTACTTC | CAWSRLAGGDEQYF
TRBJ2-1 | TRBD2 | 17 | - | TRBV19 | TGTGCCAGTAGTATTCCCCATGGTCCGGGACTAGAGGTAGAGCAGTTCTTC | CASSIPHGPGLEVEQFF
TRBJ2-2 | - | 15 | - | TRBV6-5 | TGTGCCAGCACCAGAGGACTGACAAACACCGGGGAGCTGTTTTTT | CASTRGLTNTGELFF
TRBJ2-1 | - | 13 | - | TRBV5-4 | TGTGCCAGCAGCTTGTACTCCTACAATGAGCAGTTCTTC | CASSLYSYNEQFF
TRBJ2-3 | - | 12 | - | TRBV7-2 | TGTGCCAGCAGCTTAGGGGAGATAGGGCAGTATTTT | CASSLGEIGQYF
TRBJ2-2 | - | 11 | - | TRBV6-5 | TGTGCCAGCAAGAGAACCGGGGAGCTGTTTTTT | CASKRTGELFF
TRBJ1-1 | - | 14 | - | TRBV5-1 | TGCGCCAGCAGCTTGGTGAGCGTGAACACTGAAGCTTTCTTT | CASSLVSVNTEAFF
TRBJ2-2 | TRBD2 | 15 | - | TRBV2 | TGTGCCAGCAGTGAAGAGCGGGGTCTGACCGGGGAGCTGTTTTTT | CASSEERGLTGELFF
TRBJ1-6 | TRBD1 | 17 | - | TRBV11-1 | TGTGCCAGCAGCTCCCATACTTGGACAGGGGTGAATTCACCCCTCCACTTT | CASSSHTWTGVNSPLHF
TRBJ2-3 | TRBD1 | 14 | - | TRBV5-1 | TGCGCCAGCAGCTTCGGACAGGTCACAGATACGCAGTATTTT | CASSFGQVTDTQYF
TRBJ2-2 | - | 17 | - | TRBV4-2 | TGTGCCAGCAGCCAAGATCCTTACGCCGCGAACACCGGGGAGCTGTTTTTT | CASSQDPYAANTGELFF
TRBJ2-7 | - | 13 | - | TRBV9 | TGTGCCAGCAGCGCGGGGCTTTCCTACGAGCAGTACTTC | CASSAGLSYEQYF
TRBJ2-3 | - | 14 | - | TRBV11-2 | TGTGCCAGCAGCTTATGGTCGTTGGCAGATACGCAGTATTTT | CASSLWSLADTQYF
TRBJ2-2 | TRBD1 | 15 | few | TRBV7-3 | TGTGCCAGCAGCTACACAGGGGAGAGGACCGGGGAGCTGTTTTTT | CASSYTGERTGELFF
TRBJ2-5 | - | 15 | few | TRBV5-6 | TGTGCCAGCAGTTTGGAGGCAGAGTACCAAGAGACCCAGTACTTC | CASSLEAEYQETQYF
TRBJ1-5 | - | 14 | - | TRBV30 | TGTGCCTGGGCTGCGGGAGATAGCAATCAGCCCCAGCATTTT | CAWAAGDSNQPQHF
TRBJ1-5 | - | 13 | - | TRBV27 | TGTGCCAGCAGTTTCGGAAGAAATCAGCCCCAGCATTTT | CASSFGRNQPQHF
TRBJ1-2 | - | 14 | - | TRBV15 | TGTGCCACCAGCAGACATCAGGTAGACTATGGCTACACCTTC | CATSRHQVDYGYTF
TRBJ2-7 | - | 14 | - | TRBV11-3 | TGTGCCAGCAGCTTAGAAGGGCCTCGGGACGAGCAGTACTTC | CASSLEGPRDEQYF
TRBJ2-5 | TRBD2 | 15 | - | TRBV6-1 | TGTGCCAGCAGCCCTCAGAGCGGGGCCCAAGAGACCCAGTACTTC | CASSPQSGAQETQYF
TRBJ2-1 | - | 13 | - | TRBV5-6 | TGTGCCAGCAGCTCTCGGGGAGAGGATGAGCAGTTCTTC | CASSSRGEDEQFF
TRBJ1-2 | - | 15 | - | TRBV30 | TGTGCCTGGGACCCTAGGACAGCCGACCGCTATGGCTACACCTTC | CAWDPRTADRYGYTF
TRBJ2-7 | - | 13 | - | TRBV7-8 | TGTGCCAGCAGCTTAGTTCGGAATTACGAGCAGTACTTC | CASSLVRNYEQYF
TRBJ2-5 | TRBD1 | 13 | - | TRBV5-1 | TGCGCCAGCACTGGACAGGCCCAAGAGACCCAGTACTTC | CASTGQAQETQYF
TRBJ2-5 | - | 16 | once | TRBV28 | TGTGCCAGCAGGGGGCCTGGTGTTCTCAGACAAGAGACCCAGTACTTC | CASRGPGVLRQETQYF
TRBJ2-1 | TRBD1 | 17 | - | TRBV19 | TGTGCCAGTAGTATAAATCCCACAGGGGCATCCTACAATGAGCAGTTCTTC | CASSINPTGASYNEQFF
TRBJ1-5 | - | 14 | - | TRBV6-5 | TGTGCCAGCAGTTACAATCGGGGCAATCAGCCCCAGCATTTT | CASSYNRGNQPQHF
TRBJ1-5 | TRBD1 | 14 | - | TRBV30 | TGTGCCTGGAGTCGACAGGGGGCGAGTCAGCCCCAGCATTTT | CAWSRQGASQPQHF
TRBJ1-2 | TRBD1 | 12 | - | TRBV27 | TGTGCCAGCAGTTTCGACAGGGTTAACTACACCTTC | CASSFDRVNYTF
TRBJ1-1 | - | 12 | - | TRBV29-1 | TGCAGCACTAGGGCGGTGAACACTGAAGCTTTCTTT | CSTRAVNTEAFF
TRBJ2-4 | TRBD1 | 18 | - | TRBV4-3 | TGCGCCAGCAGCCAAGAAGGCAAGTGGGACAGGGGATTTGCCATTCAGTACTTC | CASSQEGKWDRGFAIQYF
TRBJ1-5 | - | 14 | - | TRBV30 | TGTGCCTGGAGCCTACTCGAGGGGAATCAGCCCCAGCATTTT | CAWSLLEGNQPQHF
TRBJ1-2 | - | 14 | - | TRBV27 | TGTGCCAGCAGAAGACTCTCCAGGGACTATGGCTACACCTTC | CASRRLSRDYGYTF
TRBJ2-2 | - | 11 | - | TRBV11-2 | TGTGCCAGCAGGCTGAGCGGGGAGCTGTTTTTT | CASRLSGELFF
TRBJ1-5 | - | 15 | - | TRBV5-4 | TGTGCCAGCAGCTTATCAGGGGCGTCGGATCAGCCCCAGCATTTT | CASSLSGASDQPQHF
TRBJ1-2 | - | 12 | - | TRBV13 | TGTGCCAGCAGCTTAGGACAGTTAAGCTACACCTTC | CASSLGQLSYTF
TRBJ2-6 | - | 16 | - | TRBV30 | TGTGCCTGGAGTAAGGGGTCCAGCTCTGGGGCCAACGTCCTGACTTTC | CAWSKGSSSGANVLTF
TRBJ1-6 | TRBD1 | 16 | - | TRBV27 | TGTGCCAGCAGTTTTGACGGGACAGGGGATAACTCACCCCTCCACTTT | CASSFDGTGDNSPLHF
TRBJ1-6 | - | 12 | few | TRBV12-5 | TGTGCTAGTGGTTCGGACGGTTCACCCCTCCACTTT | CASGSDGSPLHF
TRBJ2-5 | - | 15 | - | TRBV5-1 | TGCGCCAGCAGCACCGGAGGATTAAGCCAAGAGACCCAGTACTTC | CASSTGGLSQETQYF
TRBJ2-3 | TRBD1 | 18 | - | TRBV9 | TGTGCCAGCAGCGAAAACGAACTGACAGGGACATGGACAGATACGCAGTATTTT | CASSENELTGTWTDTQYF
TRBJ1-5 | - | 16 | medium-sized | TRBV2 | TGTGCCAGCAGTCCTCACCCTGGGGATAGCAATCAGCCCCAGCATTTT | CASSPHPGDSNQPQHF
TRBJ1-3 | - | 13 | - | TRBV4-1 | TGCGCCAGCAGCCAAGATTCTGGAAACACCATATATTTT | CASSQDSGNTIYF
TRBJ1-2 | - | 13 | - | TRBV6-5 | TGTGCCAGCAGTTACCGCCAGGGGTTTGGCTACACCTTC | CASSYRQGFGYTF
TRBJ1-2 | - | 13 | - | TRBV9 | TGTGCCAGCAGCGATCGGGGGGGGTATGGCTACACCTTC | CASSDRGGYGYTF
TRBJ2-1 | - | 15 | - | TRBV5-6 | TGTGCCAGCAGCTTGGTTTGGGAATCCTACAATGAGCAGTTCTTC | CASSLVWESYNEQFF
TRBJ1-6 | TRBD1 | 15 | - | TRBV14 | TGTGCCAGCAGCCAAGAGGACAGGGGTACTTCACCCCTCCACTTT | CASSQEDRGTSPLHF
TRBJ2-2 | TRBD2 | 15 | - | TRBV6-5 | TGTGCCAGCAGTTACGGCGGGGGGAACACCGGGGAGCTGTTTTTT | CASSYGGGNTGELFF
TRBJ2-7 | TRBD1 | 14 | - | TRBV27 | TGTGCCAGCAGTAGACCGGGACAGGGATACGAGCAGTACTTC | CASSRPGQGYEQYF